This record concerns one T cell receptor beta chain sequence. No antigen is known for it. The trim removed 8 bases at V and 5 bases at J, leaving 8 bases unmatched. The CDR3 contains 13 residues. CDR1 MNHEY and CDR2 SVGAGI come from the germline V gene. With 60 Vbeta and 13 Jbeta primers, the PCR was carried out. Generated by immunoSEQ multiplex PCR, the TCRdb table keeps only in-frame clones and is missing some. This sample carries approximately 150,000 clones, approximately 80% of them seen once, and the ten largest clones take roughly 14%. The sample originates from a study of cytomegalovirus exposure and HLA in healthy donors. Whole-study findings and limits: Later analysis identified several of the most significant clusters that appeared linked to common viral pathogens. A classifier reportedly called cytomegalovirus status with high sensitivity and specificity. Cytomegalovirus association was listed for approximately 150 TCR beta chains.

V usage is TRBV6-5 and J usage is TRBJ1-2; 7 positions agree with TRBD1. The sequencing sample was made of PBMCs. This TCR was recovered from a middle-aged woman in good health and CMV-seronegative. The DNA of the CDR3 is TGTGCCAGCCGCCCAGGGGGGACTTATGGCTACACCTTC. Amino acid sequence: CASRPGGTYGYTF.